The next 11 T cell receptor beta chains were all read from a single sample in a study of T-cell memory formation after mild COVID-19. TCRdb used MiXCR to reprocess the 5' RACE reads, holding one entry per CDR3 protein. Of around 450,000 distinct CDR3 sequences detected, approximately 20% appear once; the ten largest clones hold 8.4%. The sequencing input was PBMCs or a T cell subset sorted from them (not recorded which). All receptors derive from an adult woman who had mild COVID-19 (a few samples of this study predate the infection). Cell type and time point are not known.

As DNA, the CDR3 is TGCGCCAGCAGCCAAGATCAGGGGAGAGGGTACACTGAAGCTTTCTTT. It is translated as CASSQDQGRGYTEAFF. V usage is TRBV4-1 and J usage is TRBJ1-1; D might be TRBD1 (6 bases). With 0 bases removed from V and 3 bases from J, the gap between germline ends came to 14 bases. There are 16 residues in the CDR3. Germline V gene data show CDR1 as MGHRA and CDR2 as YSYEKL.

This clonotype was observed a handful of times. The chain links TRBV27 to TRBJ2-7; D possibly matches TRBD1 or TRBD2 (5 bases each). V dropped 5 bases and J dropped 3 bases, with 14 bases sitting between them. The CDR3 is 14 residues long. The V gene's germline CDR1 is MNHEY and CDR2 SMNVEV (reference sequence). The CDR3 nucleotides read TGTGCCAGCAGTAGTGTCCTGGGGGACTACGAGCAGTACTTC. Protein product: CASSSVLGDYEQYF.

The sample holds a few counts of this clonotype. The chain combines TRBV6-2 or TRBV6-3 with TRBJ2-7, with D tentatively TRBD2 (6 bases). Germline CDR1 MNHEY, CDR2 SVGEGT. V was clipped by 1 base and J by 0 bases, with 7 bases between them. This CDR3 contains 14 residues. CDR3 sequence reads: CASSYYSGSYEQYF. The DNA of the CDR3 is TGTGCCAGCAGTTACTATAGCGGCTCCTACGAGCAGTACTTC.

The chain combines TRBV30 with TRBJ2-1; 10 positions agree with TRBD2. The CDR3 is made up of 17 amino acids. Trimming took 0 bases from V and 3 from J; bases not matched to a gene: 8. CDR1 and CDR2 (germline): GTSNPN, SVGIG (reference sequence). The CDR3 here is CAWSVSGGAFGYNEQFF. DNA of the CDR3: TGTGCCTGGAGTGTCAGCGGGGGGGCCTTCGGCTACAATGAGCAGTTCTTC.

The rearrangement joins TRBV5-1 to TRBJ1-1; D ambiguous. V was cut by 5 bases and J by 1 base, with 12 bases left in between. CDR3 length equals 14 residues. In germline, CDR1 is SGHRS, CDR2 YFSETQ. The DNA for the CDR3 is TGCGCCAGCAGATTAAAGGAGTCGAACACTGAAGCTTTCTTT. Protein: CASRLKESNTEAFF. Looking up the rest from reference TRBV5-1 and TRBJ1-1 gives the full variable domain: KAGVTQTPRYLIKTRGQQVTLSCSPISGHRSVSWYQQTPGQGLQFLFEYFSETQRNKGNFPGRFSGRQFSNSRSEMNVSTLELGDSALYLCASRLKESNTEAFFGQGTRLTVV.

This clonotype has just a few counts. The chain links TRBV9 to TRBJ1-1, with D possibly being TRBD1 (5 bases). CDR1 and CDR2 from the germline V gene are SGDLS and YYNGEE. The CDR3 has 15 residues. Trimming took 3 bases from V and 1 from J, leaving 13 bases between them. CDR3 protein: CASSGHRGRNTEAFF. The CDR3 nucleotides are TGTGCCAGCAGCGGTCATAGGGGTCGGAACACTGAAGCTTTCTTT.

V gene TRBV20-1 combines with J gene TRBJ1-4, with 7 bases lining up with TRBD1. This CDR3 is 14 amino acids long. V was pared by 3 bases and J by 3 bases, with 4 bases of the junction left unmatched. The germline V gene encodes CDR1 DFQATT and CDR2 SNEGSKA (reference sequence). Here the CDR3 reads CSASSGQANEKLFF. The CDR3, as DNA: TGCAGTGCTAGTTCTGGACAGGCTAATGAAAAACTGTTTTTT.

This chain uses TRBV4-3 with TRBJ2-3; D gene unclear. Germline values: CDR1 LGHNA, CDR2 YSLEER. V lost 3 bases to trimming and J lost 7 bases, with 17 bases between them. This CDR3 has 15 residues. CDR3 in amino acids: CASSHPPGVLYTQYF. The CDR3 coding sequence is TGCGCCAGCAGCCATCCTCCGGGCGTACTTTATACGCAGTATTTT.

The table lists this clonotype with a few counts. The V gene is TRBV5-6, the J gene TRBJ2-2; TRBD2 matches 10 bases. Germline V gene sequence: CDR1 SGHDT, CDR2 YYEEEE. Germline trimming cut 1 base from V and 5 bases from J; bases unmatched to any gene: 11. The CDR3 has 18 amino acids. CDR3 coding DNA: TGTGCCAGCAGCTTGATTGGGGTACTAGCGGGGCAGACCGGGGAGCTGTTTTTT. This translates into CASSLIGVLAGQTGELFF. Supplemented by reference TRBV5-6 and TRBJ2-2, the full variable domain reads DAGVTQSPTHLIKTRGQQVTLRCSPKSGHDTVSWYQQALGQGPQFIFQYYEEEERQRGNFPDRFSGHQFPNYSSELNVNALLLGDSALYLCASSLIGVLAGQTGELFFGEGSRLTVL.

The V call is TRBV5-4, the J call TRBJ2-3; maybe TRBD2 (5 bases). Germline values: CDR1 SGHNT, CDR2 YYREEE (reference sequence). V was cut by 2 bases and J by 6 bases, with 16 bases left in between. The CDR3 is made up of 15 amino acids. The CDR3, as DNA: TGTGCCAGCAGCTTTTACCCGGGTACGGGGGATACGCAGTATTTT. Residues: CASSFYPGTGDTQYF. Complete variable domain (other parts from reference TRBV5-4 and TRBJ2-3): ETGVTQSPTHLIKTRGQQVTLRCSSQSGHNTVSWYQQALGQGPQFIFQYYREEENGRGNFPPRFSGLQFPNYSSELNVNALELDDSALYLCASSFYPGTGDTQYFGPGTRLTVL.

This clonotype was observed a few times. The J gene is TRBJ2-1, the V gene TRBV3-1; D tentatively reads TRBD1 or TRBD2 (5 bases each). With 3 bases removed from V and 2 bases from J, the gap between germline ends came to 17 bases. Germline V gene data show CDR1 as LGHDT and CDR2 as YNNKEL (reference sequence). The CDR3 runs to 17 residues. The CDR3 is CASSHAPGDGAYNEQFF. The CDR3 DNA follows: TGTGCCAGCAGCCATGCCCCCGGGGACGGGGCCTACAATGAGCAGTTCTTC.